This T cell receptor (beta chain) was recovered during a study of cytomegalovirus exposure and HLA in healthy donors. Study in general: It was reported in a later analysis that the same platform had been used for the 120 validation repertoires as for the roughly 700 first-cohort repertoires.

The CDR3 spans 15 residues. In germline, CDR1 is MNHNS, CDR2 SASEGT. Trimming removed 1 base from V and 3 bases from J; junction bases left unmatched: 4. TCRdb keeps only in-frame clones here, not all; method: immunoSEQ multiplex PCR. Here the sample spans 100,000 to 150,000 clones, 94% being singletons. The donors were in the roughly 130-subject validation cohort, distinct from the approximately 670-subject first cohort. The origin of this receptor is a woman in her late teens or twenties in good health and CMV-seronegative. This chain uses TRBV6-1 with TRBJ2-7, with 9 positions matching TRBD1. Material for sequencing was PBMCs. The CDR3 nucleotides read TGTGCCAGCAGTGAAGAGACAGGGGGGGGCTACGAGCAGTACTTC. Translated, it gives CASSEETGGGYEQYF.